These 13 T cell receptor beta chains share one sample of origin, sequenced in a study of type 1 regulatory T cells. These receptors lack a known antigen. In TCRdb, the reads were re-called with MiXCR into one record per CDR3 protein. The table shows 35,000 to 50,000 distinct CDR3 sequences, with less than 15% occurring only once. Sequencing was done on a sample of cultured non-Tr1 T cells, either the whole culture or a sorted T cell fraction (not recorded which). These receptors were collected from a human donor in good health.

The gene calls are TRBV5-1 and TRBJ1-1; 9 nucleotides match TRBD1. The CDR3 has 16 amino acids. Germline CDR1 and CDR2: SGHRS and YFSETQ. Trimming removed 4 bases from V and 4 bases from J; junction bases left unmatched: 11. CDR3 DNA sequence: TGCGCCAGCAGCGTCCCACAGGGGGCGGAAATCACTGAAGCTTTCTTT. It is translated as CASSVPQGAEITEAFF.

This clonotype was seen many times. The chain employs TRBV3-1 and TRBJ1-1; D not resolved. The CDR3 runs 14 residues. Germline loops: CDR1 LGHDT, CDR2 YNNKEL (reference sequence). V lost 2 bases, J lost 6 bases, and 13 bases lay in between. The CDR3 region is CASSQLGAGSEAFF. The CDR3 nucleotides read TGTGCCAGCAGCCAATTGGGTGCGGGGTCTGAAGCTTTCTTT. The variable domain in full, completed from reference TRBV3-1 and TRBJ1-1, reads DTAVSQTPKYLVTQMGNDKSIKCEQNLGHDTMYWYKQDSKKFLKIMFSYNNKELIINETVPNRFSPKSPDKAHLNLHINSLELGDSAVYFCASSQLGAGSEAFFGQGTRLTVV.

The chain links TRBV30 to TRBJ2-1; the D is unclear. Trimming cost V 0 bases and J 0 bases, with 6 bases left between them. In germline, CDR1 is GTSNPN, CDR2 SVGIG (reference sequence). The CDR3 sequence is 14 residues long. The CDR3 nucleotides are TGTGCCTGGAGTGTCAAGAGCTCCTACAATGAGCAGTTCTTC. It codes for CAWSVKSSYNEQFF.

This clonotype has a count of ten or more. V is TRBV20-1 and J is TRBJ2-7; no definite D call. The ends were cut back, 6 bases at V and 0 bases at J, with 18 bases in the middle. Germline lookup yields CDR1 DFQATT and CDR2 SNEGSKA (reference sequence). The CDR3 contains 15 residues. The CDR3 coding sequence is TGCAGTGCCCCACCTGGCGTGGCTCTCTCCTACGAGCAGTACTTC. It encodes CSAPPGVALSYEQYF.

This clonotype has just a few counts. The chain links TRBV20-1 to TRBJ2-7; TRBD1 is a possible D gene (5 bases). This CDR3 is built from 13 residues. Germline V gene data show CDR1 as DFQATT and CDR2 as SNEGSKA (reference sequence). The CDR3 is CRAPRGASYEQYF. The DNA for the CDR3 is TGCAGGGCCCCTCGTGGGGCCTCCTACGAGCAGTACTTC.

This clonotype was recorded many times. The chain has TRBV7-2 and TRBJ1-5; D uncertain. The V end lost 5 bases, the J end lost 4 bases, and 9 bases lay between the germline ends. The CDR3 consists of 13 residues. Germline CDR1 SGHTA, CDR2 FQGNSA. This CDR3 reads CASSLGPNQPQHF. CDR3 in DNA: TGTGCCAGCAGCCTCGGACCAAATCAGCCCCAGCATTTT.

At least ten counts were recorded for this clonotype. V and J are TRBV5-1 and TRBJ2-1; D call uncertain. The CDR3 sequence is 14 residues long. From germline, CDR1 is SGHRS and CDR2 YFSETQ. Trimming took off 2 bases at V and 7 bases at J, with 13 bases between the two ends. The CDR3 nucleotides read TGCGCCAGCAGCTTCCAACAAGGGCCTAATGAGCAGTTCTTC. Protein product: CASSFQQGPNEQFF.

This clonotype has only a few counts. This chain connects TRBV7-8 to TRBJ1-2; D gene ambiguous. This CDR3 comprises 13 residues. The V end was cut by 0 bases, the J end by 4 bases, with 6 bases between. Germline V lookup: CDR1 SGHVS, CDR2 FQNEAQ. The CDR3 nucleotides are TGTGCCAGCAGCTTAGCATCCGTCTATGGCTACACCTTC. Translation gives CASSLASVYGYTF.

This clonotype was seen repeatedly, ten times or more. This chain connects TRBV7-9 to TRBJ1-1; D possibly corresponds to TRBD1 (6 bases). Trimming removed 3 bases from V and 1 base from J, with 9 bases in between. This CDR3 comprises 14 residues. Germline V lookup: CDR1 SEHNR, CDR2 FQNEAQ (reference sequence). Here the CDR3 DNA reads TGTGCCAGCAGCTTGGACAGCCAGAACACTGAAGCTTTCTTT. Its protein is CASSLDSQNTEAFF.

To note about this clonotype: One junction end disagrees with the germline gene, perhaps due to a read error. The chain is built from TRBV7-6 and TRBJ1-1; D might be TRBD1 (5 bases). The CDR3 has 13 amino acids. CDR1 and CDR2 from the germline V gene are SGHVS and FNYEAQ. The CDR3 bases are TGTGTCAGCAGCTTACGGCAGGGCGCTGAAGCTTTCTTT. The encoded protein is CVSSLRQGAEAFF.

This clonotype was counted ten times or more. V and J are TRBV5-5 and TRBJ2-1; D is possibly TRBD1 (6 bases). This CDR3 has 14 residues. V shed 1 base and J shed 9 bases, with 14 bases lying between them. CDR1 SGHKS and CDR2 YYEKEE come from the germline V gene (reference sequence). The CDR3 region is CASSLYTGRPEQFF. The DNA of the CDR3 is TGTGCCAGCAGCTTGTATACAGGGCGCCCTGAGCAGTTCTTC.

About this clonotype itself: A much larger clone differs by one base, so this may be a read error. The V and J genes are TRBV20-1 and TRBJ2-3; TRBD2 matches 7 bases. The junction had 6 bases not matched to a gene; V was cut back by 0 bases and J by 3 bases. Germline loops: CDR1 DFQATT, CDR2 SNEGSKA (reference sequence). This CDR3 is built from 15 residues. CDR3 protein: CSARDSELATDTQYF. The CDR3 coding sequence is TGCAGTGCTAGAGATTCCGAACTAGCGACAGATACGCAGTATTTT.

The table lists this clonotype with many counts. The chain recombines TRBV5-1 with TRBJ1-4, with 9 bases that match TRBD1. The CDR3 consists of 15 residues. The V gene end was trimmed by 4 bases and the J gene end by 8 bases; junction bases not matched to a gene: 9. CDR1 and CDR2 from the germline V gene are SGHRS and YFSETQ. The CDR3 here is CASSRNRGLAEKLFF. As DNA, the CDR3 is TGCGCCAGCAGCAGAAACAGGGGGCTCGCGGAAAAACTGTTTTTT.